This T cell receptor beta chain emerged from a study of CD8+CD57+ T cells in acquired aplastic anemia. The overall study: Sorted CD4+ and CD8+ cells yielded roughly 3.5 ug of DNA on average. Study-wide results and caveats: Significant differences in CD8+ Simpson's diversity were not observed between patients and controls.

CDR3 size: 14 residues. Germline V gene lookup returns CDR1 SQVTM and CDR2 ANQGSEA. Trimming left V 4 bases short and J 7 bases short, with 17 bases between. Researchers used genomic DNA as the template to profile TCR beta VDJ and CDR3. TCRdb reprocessed the reads via MiXCR and lists one record per CDR3 protein. Of more than 150,000 distinct CDR3 sequences detected, 40% to 55% appear once; the ten largest clones hold around 3.2%. As to this clonotype: The antigen is unknown.

Patients sequenced had flow cytometry evidence of CD8+CD57+ cell expansion. In all patients, the disease was severe acquired aplastic anemia. The chain combines TRBV29-1 with TRBJ2-1, with a weak D call TRBD2 (6 bases). This TCR came from a human donor with aplastic anemia. Sequencing input: sorted CD4+, CD8+, or CD8+CD57+ T cells (not recorded which) from PBMCs. The CDR3 coding sequence is TGCAGCGTTGTCCCGCGGGGTAGGATAAATGAGCAGTTCTTC. Its protein is CSVVPRGRINEQFF.